This T cell receptor (beta chain) is from a study of cytomegalovirus exposure and HLA in healthy donors (dated by TCRdb to the late 2010s). Study-level background: An earlier analysis of approximately 640 of the donors reported 250 to 350 Gb of sequence data and more than 90 million unique TCR beta sequences from some 180 million T cells. Using immunosequencing, the study profiled T cell repertoires from about 650 subjects and related those repertoires to cytomegalovirus serostatus. High-throughput TCR immunosequencing, statistical association of individual TCRs with disease status, and machine learning were combined to predict cytomegalovirus infection status. An earlier analysis of several hundred of the donors applied high-throughput TCR beta sequencing to assess whether each TCR beta V gene segment acted as functional or pseudogenic. Donor age, sex, ethnicity and CMV serostatus were compiled alongside the repertoire data. HLA typing covered class I and class II loci at four-digit resolution. Five DR-DQ haplotypes were handled as single units for association and clustering because linkage in the cohort was strong. Typing coverage differed by locus: A, B, C, DRB1 and DQB1 were typed in about 620-640 donors, DQA1 in around 500, DPA1 in some 600, and DPB1 in approximately 450. Along with the approximately 650-subject first cohort, a separate validation cohort of over a hundred different subjects was used. About 280 gigabases of sequencing data and 91 million or so unique TCR sequences made up an early release that covered 640 HLA-typed donors. A later analysis re-examined previously published TCR beta repertoires from roughly 720 donors and added high-resolution HLA genotyping to investigate patterns of TCR occurrence. Every repertoire in the discovery cohort had been generated on one and the same sequencing platform. In a later genetic analysis, genome-wide SNP genotypes for about 55% of the roughly 700 donors were used, and that subset was treated as a discovery cohort. Of the roughly 410 genotyped donors, approximately 80% were placed in the genetic ancestry cluster associated with self-reported Caucasian donors. Among around 400 genotyped donors of the cohort, an average of around 250,000 unique TCR beta nucleotide sequences was sequenced per donor, of which about 19% were non-productive. The study aimed to test whether signatures of past pathogen exposure could be identified by cataloging public T cell receptors. In the later analysis, no new phenotypic data were used to find candidate immune exposures; instead, reliance was placed on TCR beta sequences and their occurrence across donors. The investigation overall reported the following: HLA typing was unavailable for some donors at each locus, so association tests used only the typed subset. A later analysis found that TCR association rates varied across HLA loci, with DRB1 alleles showing the most associated TCRs and HLA-C alleles the fewest. In a later analysis, several top co-occurrence clusters were reported to appear linked to parvovirus B19, influenza, CMV and Epstein-Barr virus. A cluster of highly shared sequence variants was judged likely to represent a technical artifact of the sequencing pipeline. In a later analysis, most CMV-associated TCR beta chains were found to appear HLA-restricted, with HLA associations seemingly driven largely by CMV exposure. In a later genetic analysis, a missense DCLRE1C variant was associated with V-gene and J-gene trimming of TCR beta chains, and the association was replicated in an independent cohort. In a later analysis, HLA-associated TCR beta chains were found to be more clonally expanded and to have lower generation probabilities than equally common non-associated chains. The classifier was reported to diagnose cytomegalovirus status with high specificity and sensitivity in both the original cohort and the validation cohort. Three of the identified cytomegalovirus-associated TCR beta chains were confirmed in vitro to be specific for cytomegalovirus antigens. Immune exposure information for the cohort was limited to CMV serostatus. In this cohort, only TCR beta chains were sequenced, and detectable features were limited by the absence of alpha or paired-chain data. In an earlier analysis of about 600 of the donors, most TCR beta V segments appeared in productive rearrangements about 87% or about 30% of the time, broadly matching IMGT annotations. Correlated functional status among segregating V segments might be attributable to linkage disequilibrium, but an unknown experimental factor could not be ruled out. The 87-base-pair reads could not distinguish some IMGT-functional V segments, including TRBV6-2 and TRBV6-3, so those segments were excluded. Specific HLA alleles were associated with 16,951 TCR beta sequences at a false discovery rate of 0.05 in a later analysis. In a later genetic analysis, fewer N-insertions in productive TCRs were reported among donors in an Asian-associated ancestry cluster than the approximately 670-donor mean. Most TCR sequences were observed very rarely across donors, whereas some public TCRs were present in many individuals. When HLA alleles, especially DR and DQ, strongly co-occurred, TCR associations were difficult to assign to individual alleles. The presence/absence analyses assumed that sequencing depth was roughly uniform across donors, and that assumption may not be true. The authors suggested that the approach could potentially be extended to other disease states and immunological phenotypes. A further reported finding was that TCR beta sequences accurately predicted the HLA-A and HLA-B alleles for most subjects in the first cohort. Over 15 rarely observed V segments, including chromosome 9 orphons, were excluded from the earlier analysis of approximately 500 of the donors because counts were too low. The study gave a list of 150 to 200 TCR beta chains associated with cytomegalovirus.

Counted from cysteine to phenylalanine, this CDR3 has 13 amino acids. The kept DNA is CDR3 alone, 39 bases in frame from the first base. V loses 4 bases of germline sequence and J loses 5 bases, and the interval between the two ends is 14 bases. For CDR1 and CDR2, the germline V gene (reference sequence) lists GTSNPN and SVGIG. The cohort was made up of roughly 670 healthy bone marrow donors. At the time of sampling, every cohort member was nominally healthy, though immune exposures that went unrecorded were likely present. The donor was CMV seropositive and was included in the group of 250 to 300 seropositive cohort members. A peripheral blood sample was collected from each donor, and TCR beta sequencing was performed on peripheral blood mononuclear cells. Genomic DNA was extracted from the blood cell samples with the Qiagen DNeasy Blood Extraction Kit. Libraries were prepared through the immunoSEQ multiplex PCR assay. For the multiplex PCR, a mixture combining 60 forward primers for TCR Vbeta segments and 13 reverse primers for TCR Jbeta segments was used. The CDR3 region of rearranged TCR beta genes was amplified from genomic DNA with a multiplex PCR assay. On the Illumina HiSeq System, the amplified TCR beta libraries were sequenced as 87-base-pair reads. As for the original processing: A later analysis counted about 76 million unique TCR beta chains across the 650 to 700 repertoires, and 9 million to 14 million of these chains were shared by at least two donors. Raw reads were error-corrected and collapsed into unique sequences with a nearest-neighbor algorithm that merged closely related sequences to remove PCR and sequencing errors. Alignment of CDR3 sequences to IMGT reference sequences was used to assign V, D and J gene segments. Each retained sequence needed at least a six-nucleotide match to both a V gene segment and a J gene segment. Rearrangements were called productive when the CDR3 lacked stop codons and stayed in frame with V and J; all others were non-productive. Following IMGT convention, CDR3 was defined as the stretch from the second conserved V-encoded cysteine up to the conserved J-encoded phenylalanine. In an earlier analysis of approximately 500 of the donors, sequences lacking an unambiguous match to a single V gene segment were excluded. An earlier analysis of fewer than 750 of the donors called V segments functional above 56.7% productive rearrangements and segregating when the between-donor standard deviation exceeded 5%. A statistical classification framework was built for diagnosing cytomegalovirus status from the catalog of TCR beta chain sequences. In a later analysis, V and J genes were assigned by comparing TCR nucleotide sequences against IMGT/GENE-DB human TR gene sequences. Using the TCRdist pipeline, a later analysis assigned CDR3 sequences along with most-parsimonious VDJ recombination scenarios. In a later analysis, every TCR beta chain was defined by the combination of its CDR3 amino acid sequence and its V-gene family, and reads without a unique V-gene family were dropped. To address suspected cross-contamination and a sequencing artifact, a later analysis removed over 500 highly shared, low-generation-probability nucleotide sequences. In a later analysis, a clonal expansion index was calculated for each public chain from normalized within-repertoire ranks of inferred template counts. In a later analysis, generation probabilities were computed using a VDJ recombination model fitted to out-of-frame rearrangements, and the results were checked against IGoR. Hypergeometric tests were used in a later analysis to score TCR-TCR, TCR-HLA and TCR-CMV co-occurrence, with a repertoire-size bias correction applied to the TCR pairs. In a later analysis, false discovery rates were estimated by permuting HLA or CMV assignments 20 times. In a later analysis, co-occurring TCRs were grouped with DBSCAN, and TCRdist sequence similarity was added when clustering was performed within HLA-allele-positive subsets. Repertoires with fewer than 30,000 or more than 120,000 public chains, plus five repertoires with anomalous nucleotide sharing, were excluded from co-occurrence clustering. Entries here come from immuneACCESS through TCRdb and include only in-frame sequences with V and J called. Some clones fail to appear in such tables; in the studies checked, an unresolved V gene covers under half of the shortfall, and the cause of the remainder is unknown. V, J and clone size were drawn from that table, and D and trimming were deduced from the DNA. The sample profile shows more than 60,000 clones; around 80% of them were found once. The ten largest account for around 18% of the sample.

About this clone itself: Its antigen is not yet known. Base qualities were left out, and no much larger clone turns up one base away.

The sample was PBMCs. The clonotype originates from a man between 70 and 80 years old in good health and CMV-seropositive. The chain uses TRBV30 and TRBJ2-5; no D segment can be confidently identified. The DNA sequence is given as TGTGCCTGGACGCTGTGGGCCCCCGAGACCCAGTACTTC. Protein translation: CAWTLWAPETQYF.